This T cell receptor (beta chain) comes out of a study of T cell repertoires in ileal Crohn's disease. Study-wide background: Five hundred nanograms of biopsy DNA per sample underwent TCRB immunosequencing.

The repertoire was sequenced with immunoSEQ multiplex PCR; TCRdb's copy has only in-frame clones and lacks some. The sample holds roughly 3,300 clones, about 69% seen once. Germline trimming cut 4 bases from V and 8 bases from J; bases unmatched to any gene: 10. This CDR3 has 15 amino acids. Germline CDR1 reads LGHNA; CDR2 reads YNFKEQ. The time point was: proximal margin of the surgical specimen (macroscopically non-inflamed). Whole-study findings and limits: All patients with clonality above 26.8% had endoscopic recurrence.

By sample fraction, this clone is medium-sized. Its antigen is as yet unknown. The genes are TRBV4-2 and TRBJ1-4; 7 bases fit TRBD1. Sample: ileal tissue. The receptor's source is an adult with Crohn's disease. The CDR3 here is CASSPYRGEAEKLFF. In nucleotides, the CDR3 is TGTGCCAGCAGCCCCTACAGGGGCGAGGCCGAAAAACTGTTTTTT.